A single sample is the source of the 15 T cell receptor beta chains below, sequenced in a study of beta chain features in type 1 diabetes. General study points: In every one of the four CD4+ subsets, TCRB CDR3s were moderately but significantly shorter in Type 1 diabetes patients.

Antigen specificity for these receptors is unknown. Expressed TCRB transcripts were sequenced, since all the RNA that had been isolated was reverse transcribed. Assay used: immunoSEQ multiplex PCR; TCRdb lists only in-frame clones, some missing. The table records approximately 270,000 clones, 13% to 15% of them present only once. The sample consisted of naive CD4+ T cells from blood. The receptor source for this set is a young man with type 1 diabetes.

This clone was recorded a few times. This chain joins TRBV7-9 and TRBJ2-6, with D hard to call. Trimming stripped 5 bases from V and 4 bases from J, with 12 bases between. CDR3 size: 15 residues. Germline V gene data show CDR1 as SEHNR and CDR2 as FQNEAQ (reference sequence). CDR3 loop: CASSAILEGANVLTF. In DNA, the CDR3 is TGTGCCAGCAGCGCCATTCTTGAGGGGGCCAACGTCCTGACTTTC.

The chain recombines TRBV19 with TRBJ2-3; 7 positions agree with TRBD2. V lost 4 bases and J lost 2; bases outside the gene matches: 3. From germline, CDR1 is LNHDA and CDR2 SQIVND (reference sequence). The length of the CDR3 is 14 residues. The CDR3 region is CASSTSGHTDTQYF. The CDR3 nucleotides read TGTGCCAGTAGTACTAGCGGCCACACAGATACGCAGTATTTT.

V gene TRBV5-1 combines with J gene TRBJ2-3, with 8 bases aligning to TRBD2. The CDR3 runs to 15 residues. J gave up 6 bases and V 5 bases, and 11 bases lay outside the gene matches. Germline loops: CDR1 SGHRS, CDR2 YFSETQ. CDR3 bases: TGCGCCAGCAGTCACGGAGCGGGAGAAGTGGATACGCAGTATTTT. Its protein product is CASSHGAGEVDTQYF. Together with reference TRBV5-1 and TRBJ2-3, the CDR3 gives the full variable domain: KAGVTQTPRYLIKTRGQQVTLSCSPISGHRSVSWYQQTPGQGLQFLFEYFSETQRNKGNFPGRFSGRQFSNSRSEMNVSTLELGDSALYLCASSHGAGEVDTQYFGPGTRLTVL.

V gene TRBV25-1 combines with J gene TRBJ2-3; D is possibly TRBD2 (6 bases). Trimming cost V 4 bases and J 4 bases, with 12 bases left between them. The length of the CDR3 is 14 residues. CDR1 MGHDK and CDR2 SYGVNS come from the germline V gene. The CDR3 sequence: CASSAGGGSDTQYF. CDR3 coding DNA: TGTGCCAGCAGTGCGGGCGGAGGGTCAGATACGCAGTATTTT.

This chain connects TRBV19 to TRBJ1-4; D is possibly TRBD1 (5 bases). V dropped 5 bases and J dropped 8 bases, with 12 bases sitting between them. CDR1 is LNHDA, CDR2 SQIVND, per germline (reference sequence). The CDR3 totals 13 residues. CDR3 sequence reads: CASSLGRGEKLFF. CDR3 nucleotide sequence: TGTGCCAGTAGTCTGGGGCGAGGAGAAAAACTGTTTTTT.

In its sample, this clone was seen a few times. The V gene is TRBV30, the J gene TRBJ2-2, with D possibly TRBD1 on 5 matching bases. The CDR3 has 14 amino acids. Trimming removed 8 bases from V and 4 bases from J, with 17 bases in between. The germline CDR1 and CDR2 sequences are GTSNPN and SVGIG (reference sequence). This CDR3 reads CAQATVGVTGELFF. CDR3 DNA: TGTGCCCAAGCGACGGTAGGGGTCACCGGGGAGCTGTTTTTT. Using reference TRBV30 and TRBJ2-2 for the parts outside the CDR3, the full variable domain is SQTIHQWPATLVQPVGSPLSLECTVEGTSNPNLYWYRQAAGRGLQLLFYSVGIGQISSEVPQNLSASRPQDRQFILSSKKLLLSDSGFYLCAQATVGVTGELFFGEGSRLTVL.

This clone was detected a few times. The CDR3 loop is CASSSGTQDNEQFF. The CDR3 coding sequence is TGCGCCAGCAGCTCCGGGACTCAGGACAATGAGCAGTTCTTC. The rearrangement uses TRBV5-1 and TRBJ2-1, with D maybe TRBD2 (6 bases). V was trimmed by 3 bases and J by 5 bases, leaving 12 bases between them. CDR3 length: 14 residues. Germline-derived CDR1 and CDR2 are SGHRS and YFSETQ.

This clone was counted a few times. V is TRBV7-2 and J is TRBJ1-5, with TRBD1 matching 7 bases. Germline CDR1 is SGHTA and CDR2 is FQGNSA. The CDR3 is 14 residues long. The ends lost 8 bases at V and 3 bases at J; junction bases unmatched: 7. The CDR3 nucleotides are TGTGCCAGCGGTAGACAGGGATTCAATCAGCCCCAGCATTTT. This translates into CASGRQGFNQPQHF.

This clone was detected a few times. DNA for the CDR3: TGTGCCAGCAGCCGCGAAATCCCGGGACAGGGAGACACCGGGGAGCTGTTTTTT. As protein: CASSREIPGQGDTGELFF. The V call is TRBV4-2, the J call TRBJ2-2, with 9 positions matching TRBD1. Per germline, CDR1 LGHNA and CDR2 YNFKEQ. This CDR3 is built from 18 residues. V shed 4 bases and J 3 bases; nucleotides not matched to a gene: 12.

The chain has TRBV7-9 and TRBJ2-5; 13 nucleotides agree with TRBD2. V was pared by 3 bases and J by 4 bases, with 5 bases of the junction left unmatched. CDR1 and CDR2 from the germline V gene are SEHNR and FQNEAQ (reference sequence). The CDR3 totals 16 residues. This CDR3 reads CASSFGGLAGRETQYF. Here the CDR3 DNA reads TGTGCCAGCAGCTTTGGGGGACTAGCGGGACGAGAGACCCAGTACTTC.

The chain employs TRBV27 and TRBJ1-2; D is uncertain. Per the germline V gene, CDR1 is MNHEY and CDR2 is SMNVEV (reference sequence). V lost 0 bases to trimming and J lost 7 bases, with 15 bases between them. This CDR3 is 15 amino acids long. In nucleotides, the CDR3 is TGTGCCAGCAGTTTATCCACAGTGGCCCCCGCTGGCTACACCTTC. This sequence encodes CASSLSTVAPAGYTF.

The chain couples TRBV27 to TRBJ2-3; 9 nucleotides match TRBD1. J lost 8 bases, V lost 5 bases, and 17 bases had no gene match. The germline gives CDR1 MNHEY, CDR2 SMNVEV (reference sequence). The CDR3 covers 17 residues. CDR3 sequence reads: CASSQTGTGWARGTQYF. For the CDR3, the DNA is TGTGCCAGCAGTCAAACCGGGACAGGGTGGGCGAGGGGTACGCAGTATTTT.

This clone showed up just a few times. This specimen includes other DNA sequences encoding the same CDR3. CDR3 region: CASSPGQGSYEQYF. DNA of the CDR3: TGTGCCAGCTCACCAGGACAGGGTTCCTACGAGCAGTACTTC. V is TRBV18 and J is TRBJ2-7; TRBD1 matches at 8 bases. The CDR3 length is 14 residues. Germline V gene sequence: CDR1 KGHSH, CDR2 LQKENI. Trimming at V came to 2 bases and at J to 1 base, leaving 1 base not matched to a gene.

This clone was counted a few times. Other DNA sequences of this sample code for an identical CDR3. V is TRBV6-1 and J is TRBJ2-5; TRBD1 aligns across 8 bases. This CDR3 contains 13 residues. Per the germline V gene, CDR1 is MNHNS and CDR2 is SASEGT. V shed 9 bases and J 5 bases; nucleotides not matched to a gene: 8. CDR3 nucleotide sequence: TGTGCCAGTAGAGGACAGGGTGGGGAGACCCAGTACTTC. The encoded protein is CASRGQGGETQYF.

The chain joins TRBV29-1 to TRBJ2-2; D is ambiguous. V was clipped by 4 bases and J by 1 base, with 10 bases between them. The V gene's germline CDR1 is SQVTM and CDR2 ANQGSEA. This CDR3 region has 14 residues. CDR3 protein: CSVAYPGNTGELFF. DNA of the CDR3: TGCAGCGTTGCCTATCCGGGGAACACCGGGGAGCTGTTTTTT.